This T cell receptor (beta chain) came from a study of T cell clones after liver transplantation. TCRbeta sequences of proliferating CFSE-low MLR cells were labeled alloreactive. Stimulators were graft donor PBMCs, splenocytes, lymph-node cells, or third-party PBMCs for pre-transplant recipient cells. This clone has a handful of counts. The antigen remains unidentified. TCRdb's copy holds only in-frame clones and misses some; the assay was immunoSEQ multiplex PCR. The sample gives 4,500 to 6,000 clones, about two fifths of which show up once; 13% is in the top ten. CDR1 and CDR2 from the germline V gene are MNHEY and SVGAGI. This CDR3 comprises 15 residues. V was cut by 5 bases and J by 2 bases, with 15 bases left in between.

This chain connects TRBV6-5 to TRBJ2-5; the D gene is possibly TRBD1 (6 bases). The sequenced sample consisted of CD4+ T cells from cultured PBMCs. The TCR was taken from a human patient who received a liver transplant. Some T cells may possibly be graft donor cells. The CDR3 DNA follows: TGTGCCAGCAGTCCCTCGTGGGGGCAACAAGAGACCCAGTACTTC. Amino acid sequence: CASSPSWGQQETQYF.